This TCR beta chain was found in a study of CD8 T cells in Susac syndrome. The CDR3 loop spans 14 amino acids. Germline trimming cut 3 bases from V and 1 base from J; bases unmatched to any gene: 2. RNA totalling roughly 0.5 to 1 ug underwent reverse transcription with random hexamers. Multiplex immunoSEQ PCR targeted 54 Vbeta and 13 Jbeta TCR beta segments. TCRdb ran MiXCR on the immunoSEQ multiplex PCR reads and lists one entry per CDR3 protein. The data show about 250,000 distinct CDR3 sequences, about 93% seen once. FACS was used to enrich TEMRA cells, whereas the CD8+ and CD4+ T cells were obtained by negative isolation.

The TCR originated in a human donor with multiple sclerosis. V is TRBV12-3 or TRBV12-4 and J is TRBJ2-5, with 7 bases matching TRBD2. Sequenced material: CD4+ T cells from PBMCs. CDR3 sequence: CASSFGGTQETQYF. The CDR3 bases are TGTGCCAGCAGTTTCGGGGGGACCCAAGAGACCCAGTACTTC.